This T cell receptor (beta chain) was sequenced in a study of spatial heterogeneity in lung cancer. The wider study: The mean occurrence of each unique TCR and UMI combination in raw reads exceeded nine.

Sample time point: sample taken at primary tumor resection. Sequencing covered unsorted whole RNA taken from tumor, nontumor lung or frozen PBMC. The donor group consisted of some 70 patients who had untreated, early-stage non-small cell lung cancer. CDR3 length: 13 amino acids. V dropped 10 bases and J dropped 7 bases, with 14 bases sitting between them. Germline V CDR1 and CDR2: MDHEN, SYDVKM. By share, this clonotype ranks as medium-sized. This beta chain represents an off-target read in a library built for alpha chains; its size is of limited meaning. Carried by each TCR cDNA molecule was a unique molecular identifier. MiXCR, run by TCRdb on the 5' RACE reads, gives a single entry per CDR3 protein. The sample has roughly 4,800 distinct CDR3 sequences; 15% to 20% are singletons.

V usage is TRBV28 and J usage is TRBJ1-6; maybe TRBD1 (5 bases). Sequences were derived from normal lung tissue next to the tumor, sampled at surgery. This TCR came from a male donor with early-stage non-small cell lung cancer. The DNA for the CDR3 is TGTGCCACCAACCGACAGCTAAATTCACCCCTCCACTTT. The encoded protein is CATNRQLNSPLHF. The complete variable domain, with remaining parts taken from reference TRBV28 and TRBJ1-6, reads DVKVTQSSRYLVKRTGEKVFLECVQDMDHENMFWYRQDPGLGLRLIYFSYDVKMKEKGDIPEGYSVSREKKERFSLILESASTNQTSMYLCATNRQLNSPLHFGNGTRLTVT.